Presented here are 18 T cell receptor beta chains from one specimen sequenced in a study of T cell changes during pregnancy in multiple sclerosis. The data were produced by immunoSEQ multiplex PCR, yet TCRdb's version contains in-frame clones alone and is incomplete. This sample has some 80,000 clones, with approximately 95% found just once. This sample comprised CD4+ T cells from peripheral blood mononuclear cells, obtained after pregnancy. All receptors derive from a female donor with multiple sclerosis, enrolled in a pregnancy study.

The sample holds a few counts of this clone. The CDR3 DNA follows: TGTGCCAGCAGTGAGGAGGGGAACACTGAAGCTTTCTTT. Translating it yields CASSEEGNTEAFF. The chain couples TRBV2 to TRBJ1-1; D is unclear. Germline V lookup: CDR1 SNHLY, CDR2 FYNNEI. Trimming pared 3 bases from V and 1 base from J, leaving 6 bases between. CDR3 length: 13 amino acids.

The chain links TRBV7-2 to TRBJ2-3, with TRBD2 identical over 10 bases. Trimming took 6 bases from V and 4 from J; bases not matched to a gene: 16. Germline loops: CDR1 SGHTA, CDR2 FQGNSA. CDR3 length: 18 amino acids. The CDR3 DNA reads as TGTGCCAGCAGTAAAACTACGAGCGGGAGGGCCGTCGCAGATACGCAGTATTTT. Translated, it gives CASSKTTSGRAVADTQYF.

This clone appeared a single time. The rearrangement uses TRBV7-9 and TRBJ2-7, with a weak D call TRBD1 (9 bases). CDR3 length: 16 amino acids. Germline V lookup: CDR1 SEHNR, CDR2 FQNEAQ (reference sequence). V was pared by 5 bases and J by 5 bases, with 22 bases between. The CDR3 region has the DNA TGTGCCAGCAGCCACTTAGCGGGACAGGGAGGTAACGAGCAGTACTTC. It specifies CASSHLAGQGGNEQYF.

The V gene is TRBV19, the J gene TRBJ2-1; D uncertain. The germline V and J ends were trimmed by 4 bases and 5 bases, with 18 bases remaining between them. Germline CDR1 and CDR2: LNHDA and SQIVND (reference sequence). CDR3 length: 16 amino acids. The CDR3 here is CASSSIGSESHNEQFF. The CDR3 DNA follows: TGTGCCAGTAGTAGTATCGGAAGCGAGTCCCACAATGAGCAGTTCTTC.

The rearrangement links TRBV6-1 to TRBJ2-1; unclear D gene. This CDR3 is built from 11 residues. Germline V gene lookup returns CDR1 MNHNS and CDR2 SASEGT. The V gene lost 6 bases and the J gene lost 7 bases, with 7 bases spanning the gap. The CDR3 DNA reads as TGTGCCAGCAGCCAGAGGAATGAGCAGTTCTTC. Its translation: CASSQRNEQFF.

The chain joins TRBV6-1 to TRBJ2-1; weak D call: TRBD2 (7 bases). Deletions cut 0 bases from V and 14 bases from J, with 14 bases between. Per germline, CDR1 MNHNS and CDR2 SASEGT. This CDR3 comprises 13 residues. Here the CDR3 DNA reads TGTGCCAGCAGTGAAGCAAGGGGGAGGGGGGAGTTCTTC. Encoded protein: CASSEARGRGEFF.

The V call is TRBV28, the J call TRBJ2-7; 7 positions agree with TRBD1. With V trimmed by 2 bases and J by 6 bases, 10 bases remained unmatched. The CDR3 covers 15 residues. Germline assignment: CDR1 MDHEN and CDR2 SYDVKM. CDR3 coding DNA: TGTGCCAGCAGTTTACGTGACAGGGTCTTAGTCGAGCAGTACTTC. Translating gives CASSLRDRVLVEQYF.

As regards this clone: At one end the junction does not follow the germline gene, possibly because of a read error. V gene TRBV7-2 combines with J gene TRBJ2-5; 12 bases line up with TRBD2. The germline CDR1 and CDR2 sequences are SGHTA and FQGNSA. The CDR3 runs to 17 residues. The CDR3 loop is CASSPRTSGTWQDTQYF. The CDR3 nucleotides read TGTGCCAGCAGTCCCCGGACTAGCGGGACATGGCAAGATACCCAGTACTTC.

This rearrangement joins TRBV11-2 to TRBJ2-1; 12 positions agree with TRBD2. This CDR3 spans 16 amino acids. V shed 2 bases, J shed 9 bases, and the junction held 8 bases outside the gene matches. Germline V gene data show CDR1 as SGHAT and CDR2 as FQNNGV. Written as DNA, the CDR3 is TGTGCCAGCAGCTTAAGGCTAGCGGGAGGGCCTGGTGAGCAGTTCTTC. Translation: CASSLRLAGGPGEQFF.

This rearrangement joins TRBV11-1 to TRBJ1-2; TRBD1 matches at 7 bases. The CDR3 has 14 residues. Germline CDR1 SGHAT, CDR2 FQDESV (reference sequence). V trimming: 1 base; J trimming: 2 bases; junction bases outside the gene matches: 1. In nucleotides, the CDR3 is TGTGCCAGCAGCTTAGTCAGGGGGAACTATGGCTACACCTTC. Translating it yields CASSLVRGNYGYTF.

The chain uses TRBV9 and TRBJ2-1; the match to TRBD2 covers 7 bases. The CDR3 extends over 15 amino acids. Germline CDR1 and CDR2: SGDLS and YYNGEE. Trimming cost V 6 bases and J 10 bases; bases outside gene matches: 16. The CDR3 reads CASTPGLGFSGEQFF. The CDR3 DNA is TGTGCCAGCACTCCCGGACTAGGTTTCTCTGGGGAGCAGTTCTTC.

This clone was seen only once. The chain uses TRBV5-1 and TRBJ2-6; the D gene is possibly TRBD1 (6 bases). The CDR3 contains 15 residues. In germline, CDR1 is SGHRS, CDR2 YFSETQ. Trimming removed 6 bases from V and 4 bases from J, with 14 bases in between. The CDR3 is CASTLTGTGANVLTF. CDR3 coding DNA: TGCGCCAGCACGCTTACCGGGACAGGGGCCAACGTCCTGACTTTC.

The CDR3 region is CASSEGPIGSGYTF. The CDR3 DNA reads as TGTGCCAGCAGTGAAGGACCCATCGGGAGTGGCTACACCTTC. The chain carries TRBV2 and TRBJ1-2; no definite D call. Germline assignment: CDR1 SNHLY and CDR2 FYNNEI. This CDR3 is 14 amino acids long. The V end was cut by 1 base, the J end by 7 bases, with 13 bases between.

This clone was seen once. The V gene is TRBV11-2, the J gene TRBJ2-1; tentatively, D is TRBD2 (5 bases). Trimming stripped 0 bases from V and 2 bases from J, with 8 bases between. Germline CDR1 reads SGHAT; CDR2 reads FQNNGV. The CDR3 sequence is 15 residues long. CDR3 residues: CASSLDAGTYNEQFF. CDR3 sequence (DNA): TGTGCCAGCAGCTTAGACGCCGGGACCTACAATGAGCAGTTCTTC.

This clone was observed a few times. This chain joins TRBV6-1 and TRBJ2-2; no clear D gene. Trimming cost V 7 bases and J 9 bases, with 9 bases left between them. Germline V gene data show CDR1 as MNHNS and CDR2 as SASEGT. The CDR3 extends over 11 amino acids. The chain's CDR3 is CASTVRWELFF. In DNA form, the CDR3 reads TGTGCCAGCACCGTCCGTTGGGAGCTGTTTTTT.

The chain is built from TRBV10-3 and TRBJ2-1, with 15 bases lining up with TRBD2. The CDR3 runs 16 residues. Germline CDR1 is ENHRY and CDR2 is SYGVKD. The ends lost 6 bases at V and 8 bases at J; junction bases unmatched: 8. The CDR3 spells CAIRRTSGRALDEQFF. The CDR3 DNA reads as TGTGCCATCAGAAGGACTAGCGGGAGGGCCCTGGATGAGCAGTTCTTC.

The J gene is TRBJ2-1, the V gene TRBV4-2; perhaps TRBD2 as D (6 bases). Per germline, CDR1 LGHNA and CDR2 YNFKEQ. This CDR3 has 14 residues. The V gene lost 4 bases and the J gene lost 10 bases, with 17 bases spanning the gap. CDR3 sequence reads: CASSLFPLAREQFF. The DNA of the CDR3 is TGTGCCAGCAGCCTATTCCCCCTAGCGAGGGAGCAGTTCTTC.

The CDR3 region is CASSVSLKVGNYGYTF. DNA for the CDR3: TGTGCCAGTAGTGTGTCTCTCAAAGTCGGTAACTATGGCTACACCTTC. The genes are TRBV19 and TRBJ1-2; no firm D call. This CDR3 comprises 16 residues. Germline V gene data show CDR1 as LNHDA and CDR2 as SQIVND (reference sequence). V was clipped by 5 bases and J by 1 base, with 17 bases between them. The variable domain in full, with the rest retrieved from reference TRBV19 and TRBJ1-2, is DGGITQSPKYLFRKEGQNVTLSCEQNLNHDAMYWYRQDPGQGLRLIYYSQIVNDFQKGDIAEGYSVSREKKESFPLTVTSAQKNPTAFYLCASSVSLKVGNYGYTFGSGTRLTVV.